This T cell receptor beta chain was sequenced for a study of STAT5B mutations in CD4+ large granular lymphocyte leukemia. Whole-study findings and limits: CD4-sorted patient repertoires seemed more clonal than healthy CD4+ repertoires. 8/27 top patient clones versus 2/35 control clones were TRBV06-family.

Method: immunoSEQ multiplex PCR; TCRdb's copy keeps in-frame clones and lacks some. The table lists about 46,000 clones, roughly four fifths of them singletons. CDR1 and CDR2 from the germline V gene are PRHDT and FYEKMQ (reference sequence). Trimming took 5 bases from V and 3 from J, leaving 8 bases between them. CDR3 size: 13 residues. Healthy controls were blood donor buffy coats. On this clone: What it binds is unknown.

The chain joins TRBV13 to TRBJ1-5; D call uncertain. The source material was CD4+ T cells from blood buffy coats. This clonotype was sampled from a human donor in good health. CDR3 loop: CASSVGLNQPQHF. The CDR3, as DNA: TGTGCCAGCAGCGTCGGACTCAATCAGCCCCAGCATTTT.